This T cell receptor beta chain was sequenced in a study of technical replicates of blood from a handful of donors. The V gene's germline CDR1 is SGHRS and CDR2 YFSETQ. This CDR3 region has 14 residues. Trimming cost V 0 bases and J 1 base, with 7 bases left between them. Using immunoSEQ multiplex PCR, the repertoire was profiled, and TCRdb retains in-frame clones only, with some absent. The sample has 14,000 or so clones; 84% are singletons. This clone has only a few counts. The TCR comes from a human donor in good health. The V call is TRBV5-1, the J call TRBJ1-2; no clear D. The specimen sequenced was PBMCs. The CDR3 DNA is TGCGCCAGCAGCTTGGCCAGCGATAACTATGGCTACACCTTC. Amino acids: CASSLASDNYGYTF.